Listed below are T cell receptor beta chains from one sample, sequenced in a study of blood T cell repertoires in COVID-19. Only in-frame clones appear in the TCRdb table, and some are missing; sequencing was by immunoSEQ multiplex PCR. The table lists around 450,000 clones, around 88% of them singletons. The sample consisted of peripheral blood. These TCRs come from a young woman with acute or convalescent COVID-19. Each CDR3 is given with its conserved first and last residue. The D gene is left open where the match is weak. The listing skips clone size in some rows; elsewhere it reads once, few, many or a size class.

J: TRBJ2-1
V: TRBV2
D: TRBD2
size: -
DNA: TGTGCCAGCGGAAGCGGGGGGGCCGGAATTTACAATGAGCAGTTCTTC
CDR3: CASGSGGAGIYNEQFF

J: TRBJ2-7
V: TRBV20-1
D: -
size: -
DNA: TGCAGTGCTAGTAGTGGGGCTACCTATGGAGAGCAGTACTTC
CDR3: CSASSGATYGEQYF

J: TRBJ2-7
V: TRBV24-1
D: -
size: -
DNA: TGTGCCACCAGTGATGACAGGATTGAGCAGTACTTC
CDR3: CATSDDRIEQYF

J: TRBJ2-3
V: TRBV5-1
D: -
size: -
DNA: TGCGCCAGCAGCTTTGGGCGCACAGATACGCAGTATTTT
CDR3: CASSFGRTDTQYF

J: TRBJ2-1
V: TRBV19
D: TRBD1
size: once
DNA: TGTGCCAGTAGTGTCAGGGGGTACTACAATGAGCAGTTCTTC
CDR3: CASSVRGYYNEQFF

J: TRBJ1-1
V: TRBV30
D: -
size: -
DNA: TGTGCCTGGAGTGGGAGCAACACTGAAGCTTTCTTT
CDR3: CAWSGSNTEAFF

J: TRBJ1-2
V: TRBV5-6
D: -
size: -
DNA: TGTGCCAGCAGCTTTTCGACAGGCTATGGCTACACCTTC
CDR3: CASSFSTGYGYTF

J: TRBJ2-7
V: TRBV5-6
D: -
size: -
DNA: TGTGCCAGCAGCCCAGGATTGGGCTCCTACGAGCAGTACTTC
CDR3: CASSPGLGSYEQYF

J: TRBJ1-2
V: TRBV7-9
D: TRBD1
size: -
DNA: TGTGCCAGCAGCTTATCGAAGACAGGGCACGATGGCTACACCTTC
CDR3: CASSLSKTGHDGYTF

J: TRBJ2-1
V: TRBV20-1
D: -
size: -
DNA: TGCAGTGCTAGTCGGCAGGGGTATTACGGTGAGCAGTTCTTC
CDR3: CSASRQGYYGEQFF

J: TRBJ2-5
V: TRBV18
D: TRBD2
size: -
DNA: TGTGCCAGCTCACCAGGGACTAGCGGGCGAGAGACCCAGTACTTC
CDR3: CASSPGTSGRETQYF

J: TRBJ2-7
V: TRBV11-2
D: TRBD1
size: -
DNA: TGTGCCAGCAGCTTAGATAGGGACAGAGCCTACGAGCAGTACTTC
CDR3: CASSLDRDRAYEQYF

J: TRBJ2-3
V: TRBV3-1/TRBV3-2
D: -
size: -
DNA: TGTGCCAGCAGCCAAGAGACTCGTGGGGGGACAGATACGCAGTATTTT
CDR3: CASSQETRGGTDTQYF

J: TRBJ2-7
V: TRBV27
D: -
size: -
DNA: TGTGCCAGCAGTTTAGGGGCCGACATAAGGTTCTACGAGCAGTACTTC
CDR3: CASSLGADIRFYEQYF

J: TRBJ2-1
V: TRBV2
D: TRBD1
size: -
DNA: TGTGCCAGCCTGGGACAGGGGGCCAACAATGAGCAGTTCTTC
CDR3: CASLGQGANNEQFF

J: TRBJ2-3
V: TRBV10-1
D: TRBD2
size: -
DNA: TGCGCCAGCAGTCCCACCAACCTAGCGGGGGGGACAGATACGCAGTATTTT
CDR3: CASSPTNLAGGTDTQYF

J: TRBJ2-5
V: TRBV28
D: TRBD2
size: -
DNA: TGTGCCAGCGGGATAGCGGGGGGCCGGGAGACCCAGTACTTC
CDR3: CASGIAGGRETQYF

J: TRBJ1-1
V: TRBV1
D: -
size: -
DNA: TGCACCAGCAGCCAAGGGGAGACCACTGAAGCTTTCTTT
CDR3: CTSSQGETTEAFF

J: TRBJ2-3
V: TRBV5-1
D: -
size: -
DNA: TGCGCCAGCAGCCCCCCCACAGAGTCTAGCACAGATACGCAGTATTTT
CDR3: CASSPPTESSTDTQYF

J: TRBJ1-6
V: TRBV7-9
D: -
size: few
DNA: TGTGCCAGCAGCAAAACACGGGGCTCCTATAATTCACCCCTCCACTTT
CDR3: CASSKTRGSYNSPLHF

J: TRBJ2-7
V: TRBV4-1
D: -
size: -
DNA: TGCGCCAGCAGCCAAGGACAGAGAACCTACGAGCAGTACTTC
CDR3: CASSQGQRTYEQYF

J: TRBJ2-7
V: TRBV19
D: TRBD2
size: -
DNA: TGTGCCAGTAGCAAACGACTAGCGACGGAGAGGGAGCAGTACTTC
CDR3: CASSKRLATEREQYF

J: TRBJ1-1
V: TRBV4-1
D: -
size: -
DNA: TGCGCCAGCAGCCAGAGACAGCGGGACACTGAAGCTTTCTTT
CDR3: CASSQRQRDTEAFF

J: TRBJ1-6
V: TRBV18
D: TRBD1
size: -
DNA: TGTGCCAGCTCAATCCTTGACAGGGAATCACCCCTCCACTTT
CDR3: CASSILDRESPLHF

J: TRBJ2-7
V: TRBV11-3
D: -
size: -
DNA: TGCGGCCCAACTAGCAGATCCTACGAGCAGTACTTC
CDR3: CGPTSRSYEQYF

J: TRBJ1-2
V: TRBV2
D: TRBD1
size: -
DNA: TGTGCCAGCCTCCAGGGGGCGGATGGCTACACCTTC
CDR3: CASLQGADGYTF

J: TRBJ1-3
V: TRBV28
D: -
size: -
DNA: TGTGCCAGCAGACACCCTTCGGGAAACACCATATATTTT
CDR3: CASRHPSGNTIYF

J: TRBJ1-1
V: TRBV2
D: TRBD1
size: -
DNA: TGTGCCAGCAGGGACAGGGTGAACACTGAAGCTTTCTTT
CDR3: CASRDRVNTEAFF

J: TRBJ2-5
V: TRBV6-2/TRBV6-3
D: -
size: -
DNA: TGTGCCAGCAGTTCAACTAGTTCCCGTGCCCAGTACTTC
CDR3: CASSSTSSRAQYF

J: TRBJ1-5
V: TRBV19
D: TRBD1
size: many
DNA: TGTGCCAGTAGTAATAAAGGACAGGGGCCGCCCCAGCATTTT
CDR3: CASSNKGQGPPQHF

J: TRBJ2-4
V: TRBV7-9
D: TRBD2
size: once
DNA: TGTGCCAGCAGCAAAGGACTAGCGGGGGGCGGGGCCAAAAACATTCAGTACTTC
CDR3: CASSKGLAGGGAKNIQYF

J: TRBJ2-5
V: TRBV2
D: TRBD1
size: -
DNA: TGTGCCAGCAGTGGGTCGACAGGGGAGGAGACCCAGTACTTC
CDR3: CASSGSTGEETQYF

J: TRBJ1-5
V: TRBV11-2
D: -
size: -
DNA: TGTGCCAGCAGCTTATCGGTGGGGGCAGGACAGCCCCAGCATTTT
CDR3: CASSLSVGAGQPQHF

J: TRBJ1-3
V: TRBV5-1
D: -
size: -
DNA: TGCGCCAGACTACCCTCAAACCTACACACCATATATTTT
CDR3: CARLPSNLHTIYF

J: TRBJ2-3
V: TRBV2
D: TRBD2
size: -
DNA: TGTGCCAGCAGAGCCGGGACTAGCGGGGGCCGCACAGATACGCAGTATTTT
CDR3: CASRAGTSGGRTDTQYF

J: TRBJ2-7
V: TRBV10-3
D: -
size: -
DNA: TGTGCCCTCCGGACGGGATCTTATGAGCAGTACTTC
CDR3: CALRTGSYEQYF

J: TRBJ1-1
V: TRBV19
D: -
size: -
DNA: TGTGCCAGTAGTCCTCCCTCGACAGGACCTGGAGCTTTCTTT
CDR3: CASSPPSTGPGAFF

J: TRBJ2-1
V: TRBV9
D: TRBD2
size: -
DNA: TGTGCCAGCAGCCCCCGTAGCGGGGGCTCCTACAATGAGCAGTTCTTC
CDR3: CASSPRSGGSYNEQFF

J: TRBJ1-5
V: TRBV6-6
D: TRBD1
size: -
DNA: TGTGCCAGCAGTCCCCGAATTCTAAGGGGACAGGCCAATCAGCCCCAGCATTTT
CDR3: CASSPRILRGQANQPQHF

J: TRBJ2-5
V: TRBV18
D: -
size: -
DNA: TGTGCCAGCTCACCACGTCCGGACAGCATCAAAGAGACCCAGTACTTC
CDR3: CASSPRPDSIKETQYF

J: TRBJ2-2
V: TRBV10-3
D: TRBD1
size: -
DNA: TGTGCCATGCGCAGGGGGTCAGGGACCGGGGAGCTGTTTTTT
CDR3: CAMRRGSGTGELFF